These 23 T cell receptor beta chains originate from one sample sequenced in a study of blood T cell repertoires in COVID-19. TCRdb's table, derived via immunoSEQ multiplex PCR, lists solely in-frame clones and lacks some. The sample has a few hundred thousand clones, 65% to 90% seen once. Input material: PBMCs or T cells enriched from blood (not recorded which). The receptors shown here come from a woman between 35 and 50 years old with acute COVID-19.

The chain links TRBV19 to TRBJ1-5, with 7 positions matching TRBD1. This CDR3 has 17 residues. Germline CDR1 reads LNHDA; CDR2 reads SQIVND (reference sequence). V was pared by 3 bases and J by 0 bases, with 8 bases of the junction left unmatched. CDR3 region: CASSILGTDYSNQPQHF. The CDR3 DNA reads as TGTGCCAGTAGTATTCTGGGGACAGATTATAGCAATCAGCCCCAGCATTTT.

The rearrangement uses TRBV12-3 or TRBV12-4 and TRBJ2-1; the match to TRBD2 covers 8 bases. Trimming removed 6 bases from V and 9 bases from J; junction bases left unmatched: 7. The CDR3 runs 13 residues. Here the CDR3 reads CASSLGRGGEQFF. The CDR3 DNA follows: TGTGCCAGCAGCCTCGGGAGGGGCGGTGAGCAGTTCTTC.

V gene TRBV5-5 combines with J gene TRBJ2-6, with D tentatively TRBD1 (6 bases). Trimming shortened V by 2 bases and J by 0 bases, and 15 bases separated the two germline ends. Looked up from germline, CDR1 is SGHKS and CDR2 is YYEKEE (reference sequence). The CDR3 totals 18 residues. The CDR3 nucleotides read TGTGCCAGCAGCTTCGCAGGGGACCTTCTCTCTGGGGCCAACGTCCTGACTTTC. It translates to CASSFAGDLLSGANVLTF.

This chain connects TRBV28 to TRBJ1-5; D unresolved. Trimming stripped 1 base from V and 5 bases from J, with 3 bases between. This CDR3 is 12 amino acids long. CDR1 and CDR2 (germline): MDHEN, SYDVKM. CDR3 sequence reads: CASSLSDQPQHF. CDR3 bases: TGTGCCAGCAGTTTATCAGATCAGCCCCAGCATTTT.

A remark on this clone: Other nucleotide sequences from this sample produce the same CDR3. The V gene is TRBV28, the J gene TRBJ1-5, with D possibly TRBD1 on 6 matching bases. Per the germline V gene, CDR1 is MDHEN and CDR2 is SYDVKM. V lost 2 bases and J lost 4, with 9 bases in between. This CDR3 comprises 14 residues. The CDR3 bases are TGTGCCAGCAGTTTAGGGGGCGGTAATCAGCCCCAGCATTTT. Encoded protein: CASSLGGGNQPQHF.

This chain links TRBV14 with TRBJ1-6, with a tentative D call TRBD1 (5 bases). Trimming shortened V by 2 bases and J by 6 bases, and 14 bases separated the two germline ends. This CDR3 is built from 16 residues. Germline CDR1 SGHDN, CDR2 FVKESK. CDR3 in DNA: TGTGCCAGCAGCCAATTTCAGGGTTCAATTAATTCACCCCTCCACTTT. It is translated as CASSQFQGSINSPLHF.

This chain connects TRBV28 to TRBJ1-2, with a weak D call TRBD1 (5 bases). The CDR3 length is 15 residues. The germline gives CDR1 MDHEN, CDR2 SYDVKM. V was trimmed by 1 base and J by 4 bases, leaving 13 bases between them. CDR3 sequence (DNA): TGTGCCAGCAGTTTATACAGGCCCCTGTCCTATGGCTACACCTTC. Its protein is CASSLYRPLSYGYTF.

This CDR3 reads CASSLGGLVMNTEAFF. The CDR3, as DNA: TGTGCCAGCAGCTTAGGGGGACTAGTCATGAACACTGAAGCTTTCTTT. V usage is TRBV7-2 and J usage is TRBJ1-1, with a tentative D call TRBD1 (5 bases). This CDR3 comprises 16 residues. CDR1 and CDR2 (germline): SGHTA, FQGNSA. V was pared by 1 base and J by 0 bases, with 12 bases between.

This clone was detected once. The chain's CDR3 is CASSITSGSHEQYF. The CDR3 region has the DNA TGTGCCAGCAGCATCACTAGCGGGAGCCACGAGCAGTACTTC. This chain joins TRBV7-9 and TRBJ2-7; 11 bases align to TRBD2. The CDR3 has 14 amino acids. In germline, CDR1 is SEHNR, CDR2 FQNEAQ (reference sequence). The trim removed 5 bases at V and 5 bases at J, leaving 5 bases unmatched.

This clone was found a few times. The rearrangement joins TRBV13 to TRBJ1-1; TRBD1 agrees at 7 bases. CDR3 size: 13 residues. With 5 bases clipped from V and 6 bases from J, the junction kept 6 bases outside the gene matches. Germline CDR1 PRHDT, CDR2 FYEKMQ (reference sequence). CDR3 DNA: TGTGCCAGCAGCCCCAGGGGGAAGGCTGAAGCTTTCTTT. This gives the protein CASSPRGKAEAFF.

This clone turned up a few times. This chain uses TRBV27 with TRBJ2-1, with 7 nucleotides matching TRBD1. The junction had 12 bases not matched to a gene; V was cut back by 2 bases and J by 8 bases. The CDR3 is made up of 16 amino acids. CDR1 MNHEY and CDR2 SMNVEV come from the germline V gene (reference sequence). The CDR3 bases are TGTGCCAGCAGTTTAAGGGGACAGCCACGGATGTATGAGCAGTTCTTC. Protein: CASSLRGQPRMYEQFF.

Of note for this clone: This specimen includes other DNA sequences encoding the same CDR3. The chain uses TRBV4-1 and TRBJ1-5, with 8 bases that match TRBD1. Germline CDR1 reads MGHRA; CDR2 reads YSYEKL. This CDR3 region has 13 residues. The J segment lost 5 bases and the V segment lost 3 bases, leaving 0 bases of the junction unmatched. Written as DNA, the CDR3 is TGCGCCAGCAGCCAGGGACAGGATCAGCCCCAGCATTTT. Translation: CASSQGQDQPQHF.

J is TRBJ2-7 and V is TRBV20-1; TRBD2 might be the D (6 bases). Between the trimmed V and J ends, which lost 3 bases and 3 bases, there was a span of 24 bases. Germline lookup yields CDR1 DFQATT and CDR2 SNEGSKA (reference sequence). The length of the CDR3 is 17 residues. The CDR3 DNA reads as TGCAGTGCTAGTTTGTTCCACCAGGCGAGCGGGCTCTACGAGCAGTACTTC. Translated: CSASLFHQASGLYEQYF.

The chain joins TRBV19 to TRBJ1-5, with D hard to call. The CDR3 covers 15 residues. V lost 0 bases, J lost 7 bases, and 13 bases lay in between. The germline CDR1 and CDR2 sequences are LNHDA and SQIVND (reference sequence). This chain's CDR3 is CASSIDPRGRQPQHF. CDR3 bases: TGTGCCAGTAGTATAGACCCAAGAGGCAGACAGCCCCAGCATTTT.

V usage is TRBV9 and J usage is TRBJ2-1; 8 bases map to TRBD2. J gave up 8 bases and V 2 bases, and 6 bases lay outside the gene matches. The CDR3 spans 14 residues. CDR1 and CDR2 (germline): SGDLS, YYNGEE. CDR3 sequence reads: CASSVRLANDEQFF. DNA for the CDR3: TGTGCCAGCAGCGTGCGACTAGCGAACGATGAGCAGTTCTTC.

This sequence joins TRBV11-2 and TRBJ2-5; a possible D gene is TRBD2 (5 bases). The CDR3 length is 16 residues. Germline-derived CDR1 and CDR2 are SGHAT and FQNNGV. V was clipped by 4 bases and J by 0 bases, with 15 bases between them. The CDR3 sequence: CASSSLRGLNQETQYF. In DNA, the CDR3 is TGTGCCAGCAGCTCCCTTCGGGGATTGAACCAAGAGACCCAGTACTTC.

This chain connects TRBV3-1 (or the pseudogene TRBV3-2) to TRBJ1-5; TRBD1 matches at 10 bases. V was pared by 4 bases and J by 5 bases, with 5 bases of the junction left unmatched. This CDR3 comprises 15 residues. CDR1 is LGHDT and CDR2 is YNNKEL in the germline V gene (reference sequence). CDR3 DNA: TGTGCCAGCAGCCGGACCGGGACAGGGGATCAGCCCCAGCATTTT. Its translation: CASSRTGTGDQPQHF.

CDR3 in amino acids: CATSRGLVVEQYF. CDR3 in DNA: TGTGCCACCAGCAGAGGACTAGTCGTAGAGCAGTACTTC. V usage is TRBV15 and J usage is TRBJ2-7, with a possible D match to TRBD2 (6 bases). Germline V lookup: CDR1 LNHNV, CDR2 YYDKDF (reference sequence). V lost 1 base to trimming and J lost 7 bases, with 11 bases between them. The CDR3 consists of 13 residues.

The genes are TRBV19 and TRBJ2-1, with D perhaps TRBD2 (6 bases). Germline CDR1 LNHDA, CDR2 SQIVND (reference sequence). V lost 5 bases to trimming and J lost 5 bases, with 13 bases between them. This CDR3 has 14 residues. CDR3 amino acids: CASSRRETDNEQFF. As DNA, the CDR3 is TGTGCCAGTAGTCGGAGGGAGACGGACAATGAGCAGTTCTTC.

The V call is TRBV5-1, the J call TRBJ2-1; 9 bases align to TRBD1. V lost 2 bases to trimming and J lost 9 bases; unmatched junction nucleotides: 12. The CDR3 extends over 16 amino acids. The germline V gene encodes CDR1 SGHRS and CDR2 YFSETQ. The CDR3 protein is CASSLFSGRQGVEQFF. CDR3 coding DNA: TGCGCCAGCAGCTTATTCTCGGGCCGACAGGGGGTTGAGCAGTTCTTC. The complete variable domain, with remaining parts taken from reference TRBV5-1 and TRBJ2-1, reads KAGVTQTPRYLIKTRGQQVTLSCSPISGHRSVSWYQQTPGQGLQFLFEYFSETQRNKGNFPGRFSGRQFSNSRSEMNVSTLELGDSALYLCASSLFSGRQGVEQFFGPGTRLTVL.

CDR3 in amino acids: CSGGQGTEAFF. The CDR3 bases are TGCAGCGGGGGACAGGGCACTGAAGCTTTCTTT. V and J are TRBV29-1 and TRBJ1-1, with 9 bases identical to TRBD1. The junction had 1 base not matched to a gene; V was cut back by 7 bases and J by 4 bases. CDR1 is SQVTM and CDR2 is ANQGSEA in the germline V gene. The CDR3 has 11 amino acids.

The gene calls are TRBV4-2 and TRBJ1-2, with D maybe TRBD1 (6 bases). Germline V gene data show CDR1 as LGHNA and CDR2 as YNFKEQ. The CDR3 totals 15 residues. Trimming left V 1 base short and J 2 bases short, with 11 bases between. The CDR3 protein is CASSQVSRGNYGYTF. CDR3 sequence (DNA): TGTGCCAGCAGCCAAGTTAGTAGGGGGAACTATGGCTACACCTTC.

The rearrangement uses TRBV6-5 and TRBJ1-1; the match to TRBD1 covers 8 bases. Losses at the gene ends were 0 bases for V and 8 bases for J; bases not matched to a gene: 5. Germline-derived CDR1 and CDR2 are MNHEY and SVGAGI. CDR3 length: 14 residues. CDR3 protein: CASSYSTGQGEAFF. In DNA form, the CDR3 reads TGTGCCAGCAGTTACTCGACCGGACAGGGAGAAGCTTTCTTT.